The clone carrying this TCR beta chain was counted at least ten times. In germline, CDR1 is LNHDA, CDR2 SQIVND (reference sequence). This CDR3 is built from 15 residues. The V end lost 0 bases, the J end lost 0 bases, and 6 bases lay between the germline ends. This record comes from a study of blood T cell repertoires in COVID-19. The data were produced by immunoSEQ multiplex PCR, yet TCRdb's version contains in-frame clones alone and is incomplete. The profile shows roughly 200,000 clones, about four fifths of them singletons. The genes are TRBV19 and TRBJ1-5; weak D call: TRBD1 (5 bases). Sequencing was done on a sample of peripheral blood. The source is a woman between 40 and 55 years old with COVID-19, enrolled during active disease. CDR3 in DNA: TGTGCCAGTAGTATAGATGACAGTAGCAATCAGCCCCAGCATTTT. This codes for CASSIDDSSNQPQHF.